Listed below are T cell receptor beta chains from one sample, sequenced in a study of cytomegalovirus exposure and HLA in healthy donors. Here immunoSEQ multiplex PCR was the method, and the copy in TCRdb shows in-frame clones only, minus some. The sample holds some 140,000 clones, roughly 70% seen once. Input material: PBMCs. These receptor sequences come from a human donor in good health. Each CDR3 is given with its conserved first and last residue. Fields, in order: CDR3 DNA, CDR3 protein, D gene, J gene, clone size, V gene. D genes are given only for firm matches. Clone size is given for some rows only: seen once, a few or many times, or a class if the clone is expanded.

TGTGCCAGCTCACCTTCCCCGGGTATGAACACTGAAGCTTTCTTT,CASSPSPGMNTEAFF,.,TRBJ1-1,.,TRBV18
TGTGCCAGCAGCATCGGGACTAGCGGGACCAGTGGGGACTTC,CASSIGTSGTSGDF,TRBD2,TRBJ2-7,.,TRBV5-6
TGTGCCAGTAGCCCCCAAGCTGGGACTACCAGCTCCTACGAGCAGTACTTC,CASSPQAGTTSSYEQYF,TRBD2,TRBJ2-7,.,TRBV19
TGTGCCAGCAGCTCTAATCGACTGGTCCCGTTCTTC,CASSSNRLVPFF,.,TRBJ2-1,few,TRBV13
TGTGCCAGTAGTACGGACAGGGTGGTGCAGTACTTC,CASSTDRVVQYF,TRBD1,TRBJ2-7,.,TRBV19
TGTGCCATCAGGGAAGGTAGCGCCGCCGCGGGTACGCAGTATTTT,CAIREGSAAAGTQYF,.,TRBJ2-3,.,TRBV10-3
TGTGCCAGCAGCTTAGTGGGGAGTCTGACAGGGGATGGGCATAAGCAGTTCTTC,CASSLVGSLTGDGHKQFF,TRBD1,TRBJ2-1,.,TRBV11-2
TGTGCCAGCAGCGGACAGGAACACCCTAGCAATCAGCCCCAGCATTTT,CASSGQEHPSNQPQHF,TRBD1,TRBJ1-5,few,TRBV28
TGTGCCAGCAGCCAAGTGTCTAGCGGGAGCCACGAGCAGTACTTC,CASSQVSSGSHEQYF,TRBD2,TRBJ2-7,.,TRBV4-2
TGTGCCAGCAGCGGGATCGGCGAAAAACTGTTTTTT,CASSGIGEKLFF,.,TRBJ1-4,few,TRBV2
TGCGCCAGCAGCGGAGCTTTGGAGCATGAGCAGTTCTTC,CASSGALEHEQFF,.,TRBJ2-1,.,TRBV5-1
TGTGCCAGCAGCTTGGGACAACCCTCGCTCCCGTTCTTC,CASSLGQPSLPFF,.,TRBJ2-1,.,TRBV7-2
TGTGCCAGCAGCTTGGCCGGGTTCTATGGCTACACCTTC,CASSLAGFYGYTF,.,TRBJ1-2,.,TRBV5-6
TGCGCCAGCAGCTTGGTTGGGGGGAAGTCCTACGAGCAGTACTTC,CASSLVGGKSYEQYF,.,TRBJ2-7,.,TRBV5-1
TGCGCCAGCAGCTTGGAAGCGGGAGCGAGGACCGGGGAGCTGTTTTTT,CASSLEAGARTGELFF,TRBD2,TRBJ2-2,once,TRBV5-1
TGCGCCAGCAGCTTGGAACTAGCGGGAGGCGATGAGCAGTTCTTC,CASSLELAGGDEQFF,TRBD2,TRBJ2-1,.,TRBV5-1
TGTGCCAGCAGTGTAACAGGGGATAGCAATCAGCCCCAGCATTTT,CASSVTGDSNQPQHF,TRBD1,TRBJ1-5,few,TRBV6-4
TGTGCCAGCGCTCGGGGGACTAGCACAGATACGCAGTATTTT,CASARGTSTDTQYF,.,TRBJ2-3,.,TRBV9
TGTGCCAGTAGGTCACAGGGGAACACCGGGGAGCTGTTTTTT,CASRSQGNTGELFF,.,TRBJ2-2,.,TRBV19
TGCGCCAGCAGCGCAGGAATCAATAATTCACCCCTCCACTTT,CASSAGINNSPLHF,.,TRBJ1-6,.,TRBV5-1
TGTGCCAGCAGCTATGAGCGGAGGAAGGGAAACACAGATACGCAGTATTTT,CASSYERRKGNTDTQYF,.,TRBJ2-3,few,TRBV11-2
TGCGCCAGCAGAGAACAGGGAGGGAGCTACAATGAGCAGTTCTTC,CASREQGGSYNEQFF,.,TRBJ2-1,.,TRBV5-1
TGTGCCAGCAGCTTGGGCAGGGGGCGTCTGAGCACTGAAGCTTTCTTT,CASSLGRGRLSTEAFF,TRBD1,TRBJ1-1,.,TRBV5-4
TGTGCCAGCAGCTTATTAAGGGGTACGGCTAGCGGGATTTACGAGCAGTACTTC,CASSLLRGTASGIYEQYF,TRBD2,TRBJ2-7,.,TRBV7-9
TGTGCCAGCTCACCGCGGACAGGGAACCAAGAGACCCAGTACTTC,CASSPRTGNQETQYF,TRBD1,TRBJ2-5,.,TRBV18
TGTGCCAGCCGATCTAGCGGGAGACGCACAGATACGCAGTATTTT,CASRSSGRRTDTQYF,TRBD2,TRBJ2-3,.,TRBV13
TGTGCCAGCAGCTTATTCCCCGGGGTCAACAATGAGCAGTTCTTC,CASSLFPGVNNEQFF,.,TRBJ2-1,.,TRBV7-8
TGTGCCAGTAGTATAAGACAGGCTGACGGGGAGCTGTTTTTT,CASSIRQADGELFF,.,TRBJ2-2,few,TRBV19
TGTGCCAGCAGTCCCCAGGACAAGAACACTGAAGCTTTCTTT,CASSPQDKNTEAFF,.,TRBJ1-1,.,TRBV28
TGTGCCACACAGGGAGCCTCCTACAATGAGCAGTTCTTC,CATQGASYNEQFF,.,TRBJ2-1,few,TRBV28
TGTGCCAGCAGCTTGGGACCAGGGGGCGAGCAGTACTTC,CASSLGPGGEQYF,TRBD1,TRBJ2-7,.,TRBV5-4
TGTGCCAGCAGTGCCGGGACAGGGGCTGGAAACACCATATATTTT,CASSAGTGAGNTIYF,TRBD1,TRBJ1-3,.,TRBV25-1
TGTGCCAGCAGCCAAGCGGGGTACGAGCAGTACTTC,CASSQAGYEQYF,TRBD2,TRBJ2-7,.,TRBV11-3
TGTGCCAGCAGCTTCACAGGGGGGGATGGCTACACCTTC,CASSFTGGDGYTF,TRBD1,TRBJ1-2,.,TRBV11-3
TGCGCCAGCAGCCTTCGGACTAGCGGGCTGGGGCTTCTAATCACGCAGTATTTT,CASSLRTSGLGLLITQYF,TRBD2,TRBJ2-3,once,TRBV5-1
TGTGCCAGCAGCTTGGGCAGCCCTGACACCGGGGAGCTGTTTTTT,CASSLGSPDTGELFF,.,TRBJ2-2,.,TRBV7-3
TGTGCCAGCAGCTTAAGGCCAGGAGGGGGCGCGGGGGAAAAACTGTTTTTT,CASSLRPGGGAGEKLFF,TRBD1,TRBJ1-4,few,TRBV7-3
TGCGCCAGCAGCCAAAGGACTAGCGGGAGGGTGGGATCCTACGAGCAGTACTTC,CASSQRTSGRVGSYEQYF,TRBD2,TRBJ2-7,.,TRBV4-3
TGTGCCAGCAGCCGCACTAGCGGGAGCACAGATACGCAGTATTTT,CASSRTSGSTDTQYF,TRBD2,TRBJ2-3,.,TRBV7-9
TGTGCCAACAGCGTAGCAGGAAACTTGAACACTGAAGCTTTCTTT,CANSVAGNLNTEAFF,.,TRBJ1-1,.,TRBV9